This section outlines one T cell receptor beta chain sequence together with its context. During its preparation, the TCRbeta library received unique molecular identifiers. From the PCR reads, TCRdb called clonotypes with MiXCR, one entry per CDR3 protein. The data hold just over 350,000 distinct CDR3 sequences, with roughly 14% observed a single time. This sample stems from a study of T-cell reconstitution after alpha-beta-depleted transplantation in children. Germline CDR1 is LNHDA and CDR2 is SQIVND (reference sequence). V was trimmed by 1 base and J by 0 bases, leaving 4 bases between them. The CDR3 runs 14 residues.

The genes are TRBV19 and TRBJ1-5; unclear D gene. The TCR was taken from a human donor who donated a stem cell graft to a child with Fanconi anemia. The sequenced sample was PBMCs, obtained from the stem cell graft. The CDR3 coding sequence is TGTGCCAGTAGTATAGGGATTAGCAATCAGCCCCAGCATTTT. Protein product: CASSIGISNQPQHF.